This T cell receptor (beta chain) was recorded in a study of blood T cell repertoires in COVID-19. Comments on this clone: The sample holds other DNA sequences that translate to the same CDR3.

The CDR3 contains 13 residues. Per the germline V gene, CDR1 is SGDLS and CDR2 is YYNGEE. V lost 4 bases, J lost 2 bases, and 9 bases lay in between. Using immunoSEQ multiplex PCR, the repertoire was profiled, and TCRdb retains in-frame clones only, with some absent. The top ten clones hold approximately 11% of a sample with roughly 280,000 clones, approximately 85% of them seen once. This TCR was recovered from a woman aged 70-85 years with acute or convalescent COVID-19. V gene TRBV9 combines with J gene TRBJ1-2, with D perhaps matching TRBD1 (5 bases). The sequencing sample was made of peripheral blood. Here the CDR3 DNA reads TGTGCCAGCAGCTCCGACAGCAACTATGGCTACACCTTC. Encoded protein: CASSSDSNYGYTF.